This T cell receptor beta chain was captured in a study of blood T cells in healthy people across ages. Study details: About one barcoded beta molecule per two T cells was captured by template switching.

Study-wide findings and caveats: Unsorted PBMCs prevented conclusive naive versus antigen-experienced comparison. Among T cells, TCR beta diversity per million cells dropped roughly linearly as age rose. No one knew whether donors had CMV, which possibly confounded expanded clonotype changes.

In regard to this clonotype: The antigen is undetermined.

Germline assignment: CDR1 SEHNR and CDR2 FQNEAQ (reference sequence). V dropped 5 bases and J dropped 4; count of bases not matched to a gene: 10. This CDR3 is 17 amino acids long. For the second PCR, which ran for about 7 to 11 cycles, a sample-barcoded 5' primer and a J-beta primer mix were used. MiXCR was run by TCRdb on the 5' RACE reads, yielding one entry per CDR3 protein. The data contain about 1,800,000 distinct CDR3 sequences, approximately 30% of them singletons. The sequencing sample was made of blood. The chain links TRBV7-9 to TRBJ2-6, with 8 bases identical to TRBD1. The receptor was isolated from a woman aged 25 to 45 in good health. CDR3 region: CASSKRTGFRGANVLTF. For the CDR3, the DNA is TGTGCCAGCAGCAAACGGACAGGGTTTCGGGGGGCCAACGTCCTGACTTTC.